The rows below give T cell receptor beta chains drawn from one sample of a study of T cells in Graves' hyperthyroidism and ophthalmopathy. From the multiplex PCR reads, TCRdb called clonotypes with MiXCR, one entry per CDR3 protein. The table has about 130,000 distinct CDR3 sequences, about 20% seen once. Input material: blood. The receptors originated from a woman in her forties or fifties with Graves' hyperthyroidism that later progressed to Graves' ophthalmopathy. Both conserved end residues are part of each CDR3. D genes are given only for firm matches. The size field is filled for only some rows; it gives once, few, many or a size class.

CDR3	DNA	D	V	J	size	length
CASSVGDNRLYEQYF	TGTGCCAGCAGCGTAGGTGACAATAGGCTATACGAGCAGTACTTC	.	TRBV9	TRBJ2-7	many	15
CSATTEFYGYTF	TGCAGTGCGACGACGGAGTTCTATGGCTACACCTTC	.	TRBV20-1	TRBJ1-2	.	12
CASGKPGQEPNTEAFF	TGTGCCAGCGGTAAACCGGGACAGGAGCCGAACACTGAAGCTTTCTTT	TRBD1	TRBV28	TRBJ1-1	many	16
CASIKSTGEAFF	TGTGCCAGCATAAAGAGCACAGGTGAAGCTTTCTTT	.	TRBV12-3/TRBV12-4	TRBJ1-1	many	12
CASSTWDSVNEQFF	TGTGCCAGCAGTACCTGGGACAGCGTTAATGAGCAGTTCTTC	TRBD1	TRBV28	TRBJ2-1	many	14
CSARDPGLATEQYF	TGCAGTGCTAGAGATCCGGGACTAGCGACCGAGCAGTACTTC	TRBD2	TRBV20-1	TRBJ2-7	many	14
CASRPSPGRINYGYTF	TGTGCCAGCAGACCTAGCCCGGGGCGGATTAACTATGGCTACACCTTC	.	TRBV11-2	TRBJ1-2	many	16
CASSQDLAGGPDTQYF	TGCGCCAGCAGCCAAGATCTAGCGGGGGGGCCAGATACGCAGTATTTT	TRBD2	TRBV4-3	TRBJ2-3	.	16
CASRRGGYTEAFF	TGTGCCAGCAGGCGGGGGGGGTATACTGAAGCTTTCTTT	.	TRBV28	TRBJ1-1	many	13
CASRARGQGRNQPQHF	TGTGCCAGCAGAGCCCGGGGACAGGGAAGAAATCAGCCCCAGCATTTT	TRBD1	TRBV6-1	TRBJ1-5	.	16
CAWSAGTVYEQYF	TGTGCCTGGAGCGCCGGGACAGTCTACGAGCAGTACTTC	TRBD1	TRBV30	TRBJ2-7	many	13
CASSLGDRAQETQYF	TGTGCCAGCAGCTTAGGCGACAGGGCCCAAGAGACCCAGTACTTC	TRBD1	TRBV28	TRBJ2-5	.	15
CASSPRTSGRFDTQYF	TGTGCCAGCAGCCCCCGGACTAGCGGGAGGTTTGATACGCAGTATTTT	TRBD2	TRBV11-2	TRBJ2-3	many	16
CASSVRTGGNSPLHF	TGTGCCAGCAGTGTCCGGACAGGAGGAAATTCACCCCTCCACTTT	TRBD1	TRBV6-1	TRBJ1-6	many	15
CAISESGGGKPQHF	TGTGCCATCAGTGAGTCAGGGGGGGGCAAGCCCCAGCATTTT	.	TRBV10-3	TRBJ1-5	.	14
CASSLVDTQYF	TGTGCCAGCAGTTTAGTAGATACGCAGTATTTT	.	TRBV12-3/TRBV12-4	TRBJ2-3	many	11
CASSQRGSGNTIYF	TGTGCCAGCAGCCAAAGGGGGTCTGGAAACACCATATATTTT	.	TRBV3-1	TRBJ1-3	.	14
CASRIAGSYNEQFF	TGTGCCAGCAGGATCGCGGGCTCCTACAATGAGCAGTTCTTC	.	TRBV11-2	TRBJ2-1	many	14
CASRVQGKTEAFF	TGTGCCAGCAGAGTACAGGGGAAAACTGAAGCTTTCTTT	TRBD1	TRBV6-1	TRBJ1-1	few	13
CASSLDHSGHNEQFF	TGTGCCAGCAGCTTAGACCATTCGGGCCACAATGAGCAGTTCTTC	.	TRBV7-8	TRBJ2-1	many	15
CAWTSGSYEQYF	TGTGCCTGGACTAGCGGGAGCTACGAGCAGTACTTC	TRBD2	TRBV30	TRBJ2-7	many	12
CSATKTSGRAGELFF	TGCAGTGCTACCAAGACTAGCGGGAGAGCCGGGGAGCTGTTTTTT	TRBD2	TRBV20-1	TRBJ2-2	.	15
CSGTDQETQYF	TGCAGTGGCACAGACCAAGAGACCCAGTACTTC	.	TRBV20-1	TRBJ2-5	few	11
CASSLGGVSTEAFF	TGTGCCAGCAGTCTCGGAGGAGTGAGCACTGAAGCTTTCTTT	.	TRBV2	TRBJ1-1	few	14
CSVVGTDPGYTF	TGCAGCGTTGTAGGGACGGACCCAGGCTACACCTTC	.	TRBV29-1	TRBJ1-2	many	12
CASSLWTGGNTGELFF	TGTGCCAGCAGCCTCTGGACAGGGGGGAACACCGGGGAGCTGTTTTTT	TRBD1	TRBV11-2	TRBJ2-2	many	16
CASSPLRGPRFF	TGTGCCAGCAGTCCCCTCCGGGGGCCACGGTTCTTC	.	TRBV28	TRBJ2-1	.	12
CASSYRTGYQETQYF	TGCGCCAGCAGCTACCGGACAGGGTACCAAGAGACCCAGTACTTC	TRBD1	TRBV5-1	TRBJ2-5	.	15